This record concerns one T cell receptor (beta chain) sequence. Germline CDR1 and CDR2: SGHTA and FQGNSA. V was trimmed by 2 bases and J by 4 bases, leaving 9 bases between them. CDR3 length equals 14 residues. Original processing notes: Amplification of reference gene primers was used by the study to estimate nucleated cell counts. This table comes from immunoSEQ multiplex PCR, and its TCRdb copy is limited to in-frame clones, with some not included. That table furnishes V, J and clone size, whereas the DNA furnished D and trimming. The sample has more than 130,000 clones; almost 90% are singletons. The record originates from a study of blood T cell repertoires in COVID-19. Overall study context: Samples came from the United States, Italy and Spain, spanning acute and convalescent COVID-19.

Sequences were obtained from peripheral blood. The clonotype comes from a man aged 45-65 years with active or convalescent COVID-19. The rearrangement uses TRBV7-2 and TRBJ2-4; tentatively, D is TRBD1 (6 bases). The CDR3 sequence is CASSLNREKNIQYF. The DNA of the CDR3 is TGTGCCAGCAGCTTAAACAGGGAAAAAAACATTCAGTACTTC.